This entry lists 27 T cell receptor beta chains sequenced from one sample in a study of blood T cell repertoires in COVID-19. Clones were sequenced by immunoSEQ multiplex PCR, and TCRdb holds only the in-frame ones, with some missing. Here the sample spans some 14,000 clones, 86% being singletons. Input material: peripheral blood. These receptors all stem from a man older than 75 with acute or convalescent COVID-19.

The count of this clone is one. V usage is TRBV11-3 and J usage is TRBJ2-1; the match to TRBD2 covers 7 bases. This CDR3 comprises 13 residues. Trimming at V came to 0 bases and at J to 8 bases, leaving 1 base not matched to a gene. Germline assignment: CDR1 SGHNT and CDR2 YENEEA. DNA of the CDR3: TGTGCCAGCAGCTTAGATCGGGGGGATGAGCAGTTCTTC. Amino acid sequence: CASSLDRGDEQFF.

The chain links TRBV5-1 to TRBJ1-1; tentatively, D is TRBD1 (5 bases). CDR3 size: 16 residues. Per the germline V gene, CDR1 is SGHRS and CDR2 is YFSETQ. V was shortened by 6 bases and J by 0 bases, with 18 bases between the two germline ends. CDR3 loop: CASKLREVAVNTEAFF. The CDR3 coding sequence is TGCGCCAGCAAACTCAGGGAGGTGGCCGTGAACACTGAAGCTTTCTTT.

The chain recombines TRBV7-2 with TRBJ2-1; TRBD2 aligns across 7 bases. V shed 5 bases, J shed 6 bases, and the junction held 10 bases outside the gene matches. Germline loops: CDR1 SGHTA, CDR2 FQGNSA. This CDR3 comprises 15 residues. Written as DNA, the CDR3 is TGTGCCAGCAGCCCCGCGGGACTAACCGTCAATGAGCAGTTCTTC. Protein sequence: CASSPAGLTVNEQFF.

V and J are TRBV10-2 and TRBJ1-2, with 8 bases fitting TRBD1. Germline assignment: CDR1 WSHSY and CDR2 SAAADI. V lost 3 bases to trimming and J lost 8 bases; unmatched junction nucleotides: 5. CDR3 size: 13 residues. Written as DNA, the CDR3 is TGCGCCAGCAGTGACGACAGGGGATGGGGCTACACCTTC. Its translation is CASSDDRGWGYTF.

The genes are TRBV9 and TRBJ2-5; TRBD1 agrees at 8 bases. V trimming: 4 bases; J trimming: 1 base; junction bases outside the gene matches: 6. The CDR3 has 15 residues. Germline V lookup: CDR1 SGDLS, CDR2 YYNGEE. CDR3 coding DNA: TGTGCCAGCAGCTTCTTAGGACAGGGCCAAGAGACCCAGTACTTC. This encodes CASSFLGQGQETQYF.

The gene calls are TRBV25-1 and TRBJ2-3; D uncertain. Trimming stripped 6 bases from V and 2 bases from J, with 12 bases between. Germline V gives CDR1 MGHDK, CDR2 SYGVNS. The CDR3 has 14 residues. The CDR3 DNA is TGTGCCAGCAGGGGCCTTACCTTCACAGATACGCAGTATTTT. This gives the protein CASRGLTFTDTQYF.

The CDR3 here is CASSTERWQGNQPQHF. CDR3 bases: TGTGCCAGTAGTACCGAGCGGTGGCAGGGGAATCAGCCCCAGCATTTT. The chain carries TRBV19 and TRBJ1-5; D is possibly TRBD1 (6 bases). The V end lost 4 bases, the J end lost 4 bases, and 17 bases lay between the germline ends. Germline CDR1 LNHDA, CDR2 SQIVND (reference sequence). The CDR3 loop spans 16 amino acids.

This rearrangement joins TRBV11-3 to TRBJ2-1; D might be TRBD2 (6 bases). Trimming shortened V by 6 bases and J by 10 bases, and 10 bases separated the two germline ends. Germline V gene sequence: CDR1 SGHNT, CDR2 YENEEA. CDR3 length: 11 residues. CDR3 region: CASRLAGEQFF. In DNA, the CDR3 is TGTGCCAGCAGACTAGCAGGGGAGCAGTTCTTC. Full variable domain (rest looked up from reference TRBV11-3 and TRBJ2-1): EAGVVQSPRYKIIEKKQPVAFWCNPISGHNTLYWYLQNLGQGPELLIRYENEEAVDDSQLPKDRFSAERLKGVDSTLKIQPAELGDSAVYLCASRLAGEQFFGPGTRLTVL.

This chain connects TRBV6-5 to TRBJ2-1; weak D call: TRBD2 (5 bases). The CDR3 covers 14 residues. The germline V gene encodes CDR1 MNHEY and CDR2 SVGAGI. Trimming removed 2 bases from V and 6 bases from J, with 11 bases in between. The CDR3 nucleotides are TGTGCCAGCAGTTACGGGAGACGGATCAATGAGCAGTTCTTC. As protein: CASSYGRRINEQFF.

This sequence joins TRBV7-9 and TRBJ2-7; maybe TRBD2 (5 bases). This CDR3 has 14 residues. The V end was cut by 1 base, the J end by 4 bases, with 11 bases between. Germline assignment: CDR1 SEHNR and CDR2 FQNEAQ (reference sequence). In DNA form, the CDR3 reads TGTGCCAGCAGCTTAGAGACCCCGGGGTACGAGCAGTACTTC. Translation: CASSLETPGYEQYF. The full variable domain, with the rest looked up from reference TRBV7-9 and TRBJ2-7, is DTGVSQNPRHKITKRGQNVTFRCDPISEHNRLYWYRQTLGQGPEFLTYFQNEAQLEKSRLLSDRFSAERPKGSFSTLEIQRTEQGDSAMYLCASSLETPGYEQYFGPGTRLTVT.

This clone was picked up one time. The chain recombines TRBV14 with TRBJ1-6; D is possibly TRBD1 (5 bases). Deletions cut 0 bases from V and 14 bases from J, with 14 bases between. This CDR3 is built from 14 residues. Germline V gives CDR1 SGHDN, CDR2 FVKESK. The CDR3 DNA reads as TGTGCCAGCAGCCAAGACAGGGCCCGGAAGGCCCTCCACTTT. It is translated as CASSQDRARKALHF.

The chain recombines TRBV2 with TRBJ2-1; TRBD1 matches at 10 bases. Germline CDR1 and CDR2: SNHLY and FYNNEI. This CDR3 is 15 amino acids long. The V gene end was trimmed by 8 bases and the J gene end by 8 bases; junction bases not matched to a gene: 12. The CDR3 DNA reads TGTGCCAGCCTATTCCGGGACAGGGGTCGGGATGAGCAGTTCTTC. Translated, it gives CASLFRDRGRDEQFF.

The chain joins TRBV11-2 to TRBJ1-4, with D maybe TRBD1 (5 bases). V was clipped by 3 bases and J by 7 bases, with 12 bases between them. The CDR3 contains 14 residues. Germline V lookup: CDR1 SGHAT, CDR2 FQNNGV. CDR3 DNA: TGTGCCAGCAGCTTTCCGGGGACTGGTGAAAAACTGTTTTTT. Translating gives CASSFPGTGEKLFF.

The rearrangement joins TRBV19 to TRBJ2-7; 7 bases fit TRBD1. Germline CDR1 is LNHDA and CDR2 is SQIVND (reference sequence). Germline trimming cut 4 bases from V and 4 bases from J; bases unmatched to any gene: 10. The CDR3 spans 15 residues. CDR3 nucleotide sequence: TGTGCCAGTAGTACTGGCTCGACAGGGTATTACGAGCAGTACTTC. Translated, it gives CASSTGSTGYYEQYF.

This chain uses TRBV7-8 with TRBJ1-2, with a weak D call TRBD1 (6 bases). CDR1 and CDR2 from the germline V gene are SGHVS and FQNEAQ. Trimming removed 5 bases from V and 4 bases from J, with 14 bases in between. The CDR3 loop spans 14 amino acids. CDR3 nucleotides: TGTGCCAGCAGCCCTTTAACAGGGAGCTATGGCTACACCTTC. This gives the protein CASSPLTGSYGYTF.

The J gene is TRBJ2-1, the V gene TRBV6-1, with 10 bases that match TRBD2. The CDR3 contains 15 residues. CDR1 is MNHNS and CDR2 is SASEGT in the germline V gene. The V and J ends lost 2 bases and 6 bases, in that order; junction bases with no gene match: 4. CDR3 bases: TGTGCCAGCAGTGAACCGGGACTAGCGACCAATGAGCAGTTCTTC. The encoded protein is CASSEPGLATNEQFF.

J is TRBJ2-1 and V is TRBV18, with D possibly being TRBD2 (6 bases). This CDR3 spans 15 amino acids. V shed 2 bases and J shed 1 base, with 9 bases lying between them. The germline CDR1 and CDR2 sequences are KGHSH and LQKENI. The CDR3 here is CASSPAGSSYNEQFF. The CDR3 coding sequence is TGTGCCAGCTCACCAGCGGGGTCGTCCTACAATGAGCAGTTCTTC.

J is TRBJ1-2 and V is TRBV5-1; unclear D gene. Germline lookup yields CDR1 SGHRS and CDR2 YFSETQ. Trimming pared 2 bases from V and 0 bases from J, leaving 8 bases between. The CDR3 is 14 amino acids. Here the CDR3 DNA reads TGCGCCAGCAGCTTAACAGCCGCTAACTATGGCTACACCTTC. This encodes CASSLTAANYGYTF.

The chain carries TRBV6-5 and TRBJ1-5, with TRBD1 identical over 8 bases. The germline V gene encodes CDR1 MNHEY and CDR2 SVGAGI. The CDR3 contains 15 residues. The V and J ends lost 6 bases and 5 bases, in that order; junction bases with no gene match: 9. This CDR3 is CASRAGGQGHQPQHF. Written as DNA, the CDR3 is TGTGCCAGCAGGGCCGGAGGACAGGGACATCAGCCCCAGCATTTT.

Only one count was recorded for this clone. This chain joins TRBV9 and TRBJ2-1; 7 nucleotides line up with TRBD1. V shed 0 bases, J shed 6 bases, and the junction held 6 bases outside the gene matches. CDR1 SGDLS and CDR2 YYNGEE come from the germline V gene. The CDR3 is 15 amino acids. The CDR3 reads CASSVEGGRGNEQFF. DNA of the CDR3: TGTGCCAGCAGCGTAGAAGGGGGCAGGGGCAATGAGCAGTTCTTC. The full variable domain, in which reference TRBV9 and TRBJ2-1 provide the parts outside the CDR3, is DSGVTQTPKHLITATGQRVTLRCSPRSGDLSVYWYQQSLDQGLQFLIQYYNGEERAKGNILERFSAQQFPDLHSELNLSSLELGDSALYFCASSVEGGRGNEQFFGPGTRLTVL.

This chain joins TRBV7-9 and TRBJ2-5; 8 nucleotides match TRBD1. CDR1 is SEHNR and CDR2 is FQNEAQ in the germline V gene (reference sequence). V trimming: 5 bases; J trimming: 5 bases; junction bases outside the gene matches: 4. This CDR3 comprises 13 residues. Written as DNA, the CDR3 is TGTGCCAGCAGCAGACAGGGGAAGGAGACCCAGTACTTC. It is translated as CASSRQGKETQYF.

The V gene is TRBV30, the J gene TRBJ2-1, with 9 bases identical to TRBD1. Germline CDR1 is GTSNPN and CDR2 is SVGIG (reference sequence). J lost 13 bases, V lost 4 bases, and 5 bases had no gene match. The CDR3 spans 11 residues. CDR3 region: CAWTRDRVQFF. The CDR3 DNA follows: TGTGCCTGGACCCGGGACAGGGTTCAGTTCTTC.

This chain joins TRBV19 and TRBJ2-7, with TRBD2 as a possible D gene (6 bases). CDR1 is LNHDA and CDR2 is SQIVND in the germline V gene (reference sequence). Trimming stripped 4 bases from V and 3 bases from J, with 13 bases between. The CDR3 spans 14 residues. In DNA form, the CDR3 reads TGTGCCAGTAGTAGGTCTAGCGAGTACTACGAGCAGTACTTC. This gives the protein CASSRSSEYYEQYF.

V is TRBV7-9 and J is TRBJ1-1, with TRBD1 as a possible D gene (6 bases). Germline CDR1 is SEHNR and CDR2 is FQNEAQ (reference sequence). V lost 2 bases and J lost 1, with 8 bases in between. This CDR3 comprises 14 residues. The CDR3 here is CASSLSRGNTEAFF. The CDR3 DNA follows: TGTGCCAGCAGCTTAAGCAGGGGGAACACTGAAGCTTTCTTT.

This chain connects TRBV5-1 to TRBJ2-4; D unclear. V was shortened by 0 bases and J by 3 bases, with 10 bases between the two germline ends. CDR1 and CDR2 (germline): SGHRS, YFSETQ. CDR3 length equals 15 residues. CDR3: CASSLVSDDKNIQYF. CDR3 in DNA: TGCGCCAGCAGCTTGGTATCAGATGACAAAAACATTCAGTACTTC.

CDR3 in amino acids: CASEGPDYPGELFF. The DNA of the CDR3 is TGTGCCTCGGAAGGCCCGGACTATCCCGGGGAGCTGTTTTTT. The rearrangement uses TRBV30 and TRBJ2-2, with D perhaps matching TRBD2 (6 bases). The germline CDR1 and CDR2 sequences are GTSNPN and SVGIG (reference sequence). The CDR3 length is 14 residues. V was trimmed by 7 bases and J by 6 bases, leaving 18 bases between them. The full variable domain, completed using reference TRBV30 and TRBJ2-2, is SQTIHQWPATLVQPVGSPLSLECTVEGTSNPNLYWYRQAAGRGLQLLFYSVGIGQISSEVPQNLSASRPQDRQFILSSKKLLLSDSGFYLCASEGPDYPGELFFGEGSRLTVL.

The chain couples TRBV18 to TRBJ2-3, with 7 nucleotides matching TRBD1. The CDR3 runs 15 residues. V was pared by 6 bases and J by 2 bases, with 8 bases of the junction left unmatched. Per germline, CDR1 KGHSH and CDR2 LQKENI. This chain's CDR3 is CASSIRDSYTDTQYF. DNA of the CDR3: TGTGCCAGCTCGATCCGGGACAGCTACACAGATACGCAGTATTTT.